Following are 17 T cell receptor beta chains from one sample sequenced in a study of blood T cell repertoires in COVID-19. Sequencing used immunoSEQ multiplex PCR; TCRdb keeps in-frame clones, though not all of them. This repertoire shows 84,000 or so clones, around three quarters found once; its top ten account for 15% to 20%. Sequencing was performed on peripheral blood. The receptors were sampled from a woman aged 80 or over with acute or convalescent COVID-19.

The V gene is TRBV10-3, the J gene TRBJ1-1; D is perhaps TRBD1 (5 bases). CDR3 size: 14 residues. Between the trimmed V and J ends, which lost 0 bases and 5 bases, there was a span of 10 bases. Germline V gene lookup returns CDR1 ENHRY and CDR2 SYGVKD. CDR3 DNA sequence: TGTGCCATCAGTGAGTCTGGGACTCGGACTGAAGCTTTCTTT. This translates into CAISESGTRTEAFF.

This clone has ten or more counts. CDR3 sequence (DNA): TGCGCCAGCAGCCAAACTCGGACTAGCGGGACCTACGAGCAGTACTTC. It is translated as CASSQTRTSGTYEQYF. This sequence joins TRBV4-1 and TRBJ2-7, with 12 bases fitting TRBD2. CDR3 size: 16 residues. Losses at the gene ends were 2 bases for V and 2 bases for J; bases not matched to a gene: 4. Germline V CDR1 and CDR2: MGHRA, YSYEKL.

The CDR3 nucleotides read TGTGCCACCAGCGCCCGCAGGGATGGTAATTCACCCCTCCACTTT. This codes for CATSARRDGNSPLHF. The chain recombines TRBV15 with TRBJ1-6, with a possible D match to TRBD1 (5 bases). Germline lookup yields CDR1 LNHNV and CDR2 YYDKDF (reference sequence). The CDR3 runs 15 residues. Deletions cut 5 bases from V and 6 bases from J, with 14 bases between.

In its sample, this clone was seen once. This chain joins TRBV25-1 and TRBJ1-5; 8 nucleotides line up with TRBD1. Germline V gives CDR1 MGHDK, CDR2 SYGVNS. This CDR3 has 14 amino acids. With V trimmed by 7 bases and J by 5 bases, 7 bases remained unmatched. CDR3 in amino acids: CASKMDRADQPQHF. CDR3 bases: TGTGCCAGCAAGATGGACAGGGCCGATCAGCCCCAGCATTTT.

The rearrangement links TRBV7-6 to TRBJ2-7; TRBD2 aligns across 9 bases. V shed 4 bases and J 1 base; nucleotides not matched to a gene: 14. Germline values: CDR1 SGHVS, CDR2 FNYEAQ. The CDR3 spans 18 residues. The CDR3 loop reads CASSSSLSGSVGSYEQYF. For the CDR3, the DNA is TGTGCCAGCAGCTCTAGCCTTAGCGGGAGTGTGGGGTCCTACGAGCAGTACTTC. The full variable domain, rest sourced from reference TRBV7-6 and TRBJ2-7, is GAGVSQSPRYKVTKRGQDVALRCDPISGHVSLYWYRQALGQGPEFLTYFNYEAQQDKSGLPNDRFSAERPEGSISTLTIQRTEQRDSAMYRCASSSSLSGSVGSYEQYFGPGTRLTVT.

Comments on this clone: The junction departs from the called germline gene at one end, perhaps through a read error. This chain joins TRBV14 and TRBJ2-7; possible D gene TRBD2, 5 bases. This CDR3 is built from 13 residues. Germline assignment: CDR1 SGHDN and CDR2 FVKESK. CDR3 sequence reads: CASSQSSSHEQYF. CDR3 bases: TGTGCCAGCAGCCAGTCTAGCTCCCACGAGCAGTACTTC.

The chain links TRBV15 to TRBJ2-3, with 8 nucleotides matching TRBD1. CDR3 length equals 13 residues. Per germline, CDR1 LNHNV and CDR2 YYDKDF (reference sequence). V trimming: 8 bases; J trimming: 2 bases; junction bases outside the gene matches: 3. As DNA, the CDR3 is TGTGCCACCGGGGACAGGAACACAGATACGCAGTATTTT. Its translation is CATGDRNTDTQYF.

The V gene is TRBV7-9, the J gene TRBJ2-7, with TRBD1 as a possible D gene (6 bases). In germline, CDR1 is SEHNR, CDR2 FQNEAQ (reference sequence). CDR3 size: 14 residues. The germline V and J ends were trimmed by 10 bases and 7 bases, with 23 bases remaining between them. CDR3 DNA sequence: TGTGCCACTCCGATAGGCCCGACTACAGGGGAGCAGTACTTC. It codes for CATPIGPTTGEQYF.

This clone was observed once. The gene calls are TRBV18 and TRBJ1-5, with 8 bases matching TRBD1. Germline V lookup: CDR1 KGHSH, CDR2 LQKENI. The CDR3 is 15 residues long. V lost 6 bases to trimming and J lost 0 bases; unmatched junction nucleotides: 4. CDR3 region: CASSKGQASNQPQHF. The DNA for the CDR3 is TGTGCCAGCTCCAAGGGACAGGCTAGCAATCAGCCCCAGCATTTT.

The rearrangement joins TRBV4-1 to TRBJ2-5; D is uncertain. Looked up from germline, CDR1 is MGHRA and CDR2 is YSYEKL. V was cut by 3 bases and J by 2 bases, with 7 bases left in between. CDR3 size: 13 residues. For the CDR3, the DNA is TGCGCCAGCAGCCAGGGCCCTCAAGAGACCCAGTACTTC. The encoded protein is CASSQGPQETQYF.

The chain joins TRBV6-5 to TRBJ2-3; perhaps TRBD1 as D (6 bases). The CDR3 extends over 16 amino acids. Germline CDR1 MNHEY, CDR2 SVGAGI. Trimming pared 2 bases from V and 0 bases from J, leaving 12 bases between. CDR3 in DNA: TGTGCCAGCAGTTACCAAGGGGGATGGAGCACAGATACGCAGTATTTT. Protein product: CASSYQGGWSTDTQYF.

This sequence joins TRBV7-6 and TRBJ2-5, with TRBD2 matching over 15 bases. Trimming took 1 base from V and 5 from J; bases not matched to a gene: 5. Germline CDR1 SGHVS, CDR2 FNYEAQ. The CDR3 runs to 17 residues. The CDR3 sequence: CASSLGTSGGAGETQYF. DNA for the CDR3: TGTGCCAGCAGCTTAGGGACTAGCGGGGGGGCCGGCGAGACCCAGTACTTC. The entire variable domain, with the rest obtained from reference TRBV7-6 and TRBJ2-5, is as follows: GAGVSQSPRYKVTKRGQDVALRCDPISGHVSLYWYRQALGQGPEFLTYFNYEAQQDKSGLPNDRFSAERPEGSISTLTIQRTEQRDSAMYRCASSLGTSGGAGETQYFGPGTRLLVL.

This rearrangement joins TRBV2 to TRBJ2-3; 7 bases map to TRBD2. The trim removed 7 bases at V and 3 bases at J, leaving 7 bases unmatched. Germline V gives CDR1 SNHLY, CDR2 FYNNEI. CDR3 size: 14 residues. CDR3 region: CASNVGGSTDTQYF. The CDR3 bases are TGTGCCAGCAATGTGGGCGGGAGTACAGATACGCAGTATTTT.

This clone has just a few counts. V gene TRBV7-2 combines with J gene TRBJ2-7, with 9 bases matching TRBD2. This CDR3 region has 16 residues. Per germline, CDR1 SGHTA and CDR2 FQGNSA. J lost 2 bases, V lost 2 bases, and 7 bases had no gene match. CDR3 in DNA: TGTGCCAGCAGCTTATTCGGAGCGGGAGGTACCTACGAGCAGTACTTC. This sequence encodes CASSLFGAGGTYEQYF.

The J gene is TRBJ2-1, the V gene TRBV30; 7 nucleotides line up with TRBD1. Germline values: CDR1 GTSNPN, CDR2 SVGIG (reference sequence). V lost 6 bases, J lost 0 bases, and 32 bases stayed unmatched. This CDR3 is built from 23 residues. The CDR3 DNA reads TGTGCCTGCCTCTACCGGGACGGGAAAAGGGGGCACGCGCCCCGAAGCTCCTACAATGAGCAGTTCTTC. Encoded protein: CACLYRDGKRGHAPRSSYNEQFF.

The chain uses TRBV19 and TRBJ2-3, with TRBD2 as a possible D gene (5 bases). CDR3 length: 13 residues. The V gene lost 2 bases and the J gene lost 4 bases, with 7 bases spanning the gap. CDR1 is LNHDA and CDR2 is SQIVND in the germline V gene (reference sequence). CDR3 sequence (DNA): TGTGCCAGTAGTATATCGGGGTCAGATACGCAGTATTTT. Encoded protein: CASSISGSDTQYF.

V usage is TRBV5-1 and J usage is TRBJ2-1; TRBD2 is a possible D gene (5 bases). The CDR3 spans 13 residues. Trimming took off 0 bases at V and 8 bases at J, with 9 bases between the two ends. The germline V gene encodes CDR1 SGHRS and CDR2 YFSETQ. The DNA of the CDR3 is TGCGCCAGCAGCTTGGCTGAGGGCGATGAGCAGTTCTTC. This translates into CASSLAEGDEQFF.